This T cell receptor beta chain was obtained from a study of a mutant IDH1 vaccine in newly diagnosed glioma. Worth noting for this clone: Its specificity is not known.

TCRdb keeps only in-frame clones here, not all; method: immunoSEQ multiplex PCR. The table shows tens of thousands of clones, with approximately 81% occurring only once. The V end was cut by 4 bases, the J end by 2 bases, with 8 bases between. The V gene's germline CDR1 is MNHEY and CDR2 SMNVEV (reference sequence). CDR3 size: 13 residues. Time point defined: week 35, safety follow-up. Doses comprised 300 ug of mutant IDH1 20-mer peptide each, plus topical imiquimod. The sample was PBMCs, taken from a glioma patient whose treatment included an IDH1 peptide vaccine. This receptor was taken from a woman aged 40 to 50 with glioma. Some clones in this sample may be carry-over from other donors' samples. This chain joins TRBV27 and TRBJ2-5; TRBD2 is a possible D gene (5 bases). The CDR3 bases are TGTGCCAGCAGTTCGGGGTTTCAAGAGACCCAGTACTTC. This sequence encodes CASSSGFQETQYF.